This entry describes one T cell receptor (beta chain). Germline CDR1 is SQVTM and CDR2 is ANQGSEA. The CDR3 length is 14 residues. The V segment lost 5 bases and the J segment 0 bases; nucleotides outside the gene matches: 5. This entry is derived from a study of T-cell reconstitution after alpha-beta-depleted transplantation in children. Construction of the TCRbeta library involved unique molecular identifiers. TCRdb re-called the PCR reads with MiXCR, one entry per CDR3 protein. The sample holds just under 550,000 distinct CDR3 sequences; roughly 18% are singletons and the top ten take roughly 3.3%.

Sample: PBMCs from the stem cell graft donor, taken from the stem cell graft. The clonotype comes from a human donor who donated a stem cell graft to a child with acute lymphoblastic leukemia. The rearrangement uses TRBV29-1 and TRBJ1-2; TRBD1 agrees at 8 bases. This chain's CDR3 is CSVPQGAANYGYTF. The CDR3 DNA follows: TGCAGCGTTCCTCAGGGGGCTGCTAACTATGGCTACACCTTC.